Listed below are T cell receptor beta chains from one sample, sequenced in a study of tumor and adjacent non-tumor tissue in lung cancer. TCRdb used MiXCR to reprocess the multiplex PCR reads, holding one entry per CDR3 protein. The sample carries 35,000 to 55,000 distinct CDR3 sequences, approximately 61% recorded once. Sequenced input: distant non-tumor lung tissue. These receptors were obtained from a man aged 50-60 years with non-small cell lung cancer. CDR3s include the opening cysteine and the closing phenylalanine or tryptophan. Fields, in order: CDR3 protein, CDR3 DNA, clone size, V gene, J gene, D gene. A D gene is named only where the DNA matches it firmly. Clone size is not always given. Where it is, it says once, few, many or a class for expanded clones.

CASSFSGTGGPGAFF	TGTGCCAGCAGCTTCTCCGGGACAGGGGGACCGGGTGCTTTCTTT	many	TRBV13	TRBJ1-1	TRBD1
CASRPWTGDHNEPFF	TGTGCCAGCAGACCCTGGACAGGAGACCACAATGAGCCGTTCTTC	-	TRBV12-3/TRBV12-4	TRBJ2-1	TRBD1
CSVEERGYILYF	TGCAGCGTTGAAGAGCGGGGGTACATTCTGTACTTC	-	TRBV29-1	TRBJ2-4	TRBD2
CANSEPARSNQPQHF	TGTGCCAACAGTGAACCCGCTAGGAGCAATCAGCCCCAGCATTTT	-	TRBV6-1	TRBJ1-5	-
CASSSPGVGADYGYTF	TGTGCCAGCAGTTCCCCGGGGGTGGGGGCGGACTATGGCTACACCTTC	many	TRBV28	TRBJ1-2	-
CESSEPYWVGNEQFF	TGTGAAAGCAGTGAACCCTATTGGGTGGGCAATGAGCAGTTCTTC	-	TRBV6-1	TRBJ2-1	-
CASSWGHGQGVDEQFF	TGTGCCAGCAGCTGGGGGCATGGCCAGGGCGTGGATGAGCAGTTCTTC	once	TRBV11-3	TRBJ2-1	-
CASSYTGRGNTKAFF	TGTGCCAGCAGCTATACCGGGAGAGGGAACACTAAAGCTTTCTTT	-	TRBV6-5	TRBJ1-1	-
CASSYEGQGTSQFF	TGTGCCAGCAGTTACGAGGGACAGGGGACCTCCCAGTTCTTC	-	TRBV6-6	TRBJ2-1	TRBD1
CASSERGTTYNEQFF	TGTGCCAGCAGTGAGCGGGGGACTACTTACAATGAGCAGTTCTTC	many	TRBV7-9	TRBJ2-1	TRBD2
CASSQTGRDTEAFF	TGTGCCAGCAGTCAGACCGGACGGGACACTGAAGCTTTCTTT	many	TRBV6-6	TRBJ1-1	-
CASSLGGLTGSTDTQYF	TGTGCCAGCAGCTTGGGCGGACTAACGGGATCCACAGATACGCAGTACTTT	-	TRBV5-4	TRBJ2-3	-
CASSEAETGQGYEQYF	TGTGCCAGCAGTGAAGCGGAAACGGGACAGGGGTACGAGCAGTACTTC	many	TRBV6-1	TRBJ2-7	TRBD1
CASSPDRAREIQYF	TGTGCCAGTAGCCCGGACAGGGCAAGAGAGATCCAGTACTTC	-	TRBV6-1	TRBJ2-5	TRBD1
CATSPGLPRAEQFF	TGTGCCACTTCGCCCGGGCTCCCTAGGGCTGAGCAGTTCTTC	-	TRBV24-1	TRBJ2-1	-
CASSRVRRQAGELFF	TGTGCCAGCAGCAGAGTCAGGAGGCAGGCCGGGGAACTGTTTTTT	-	TRBV6-5	TRBJ2-2	-
CAFLPTAGYGTEAFF	TGTGCCTTTCTTCCAACGGCGGGGTACGGCACTGAAGCTTTCTTT	once	TRBV30	TRBJ1-1	-
CASALADTQYF	TGTGCCAGCGCCTTAGCAGATACGCAGTATTTT	-	TRBV2	TRBJ2-3	-
CASSLARQFLYYEQYF	TGTGCCAGCAGCTTAGCCCGCCAGTTTCTTTACTACGAGCAGTACTTC	many	TRBV7-9	TRBJ2-7	-
CASSREGPLGQYF	TGTGCCAGTAGCCGAGAGGGTCCGCTCGGGCAGTACTTC	-	TRBV4-2	TRBJ2-7	-
CASSHGTGRTGELFF	TGTGCCAGCAGTCACGGGACAGGGAGAACCGGGGAGCTGTTTTTT	many	TRBV12-3/TRBV12-4	TRBJ2-2	TRBD1
CASSHTWAGNQETQYF	TGCGCCAGCAGCCACACTTGGGCGGGAAACCAAGAGACTCAGTACTTC	few	TRBV4-1	TRBJ2-5	-
CSVTSGGIMDEQFF	TGCAGTGTCACTAGCGGGGGGATCATGGATGAGCAGTTCTTC	-	TRBV20-1	TRBJ2-1	TRBD2